This passage covers 24 T cell receptor beta chains from one sample sequenced in a study of PD-L1 blockade in urothelial cancer. The time point: pretreatment peripheral blood. Sequencing was performed with immunoSEQ multiplex PCR; in TCRdb, only in-frame clones are kept and a portion is missing. The sample has 45,000 to 60,000 clones; 82% are singletons. Specimen: PBMCs, collected around atezolizumab (anti-PD-L1) treatment. The receptors stem from a man aged 45-65 years with urothelial cancer.

This clone was counted between two and nine times. V is TRBV2 and J is TRBJ1-2; no clear D gene. With 6 bases removed from V and 1 base from J, the gap between germline ends came to 6 bases. CDR3 length equals 12 residues. Germline CDR1 reads SNHLY; CDR2 reads FYNNEI. CDR3 loop: CASRIDNYGYTF. The CDR3 nucleotides are TGTGCCAGCAGGATAGATAACTATGGCTACACCTTC. The whole variable domain, filled in from reference TRBV2 and TRBJ1-2, reads EPEVTQTPSHQVTQMGQEVILRCVPISNHLYFYWYRQILGQKVEFLVSFYNNEISEKSEIFDDQFSVERPDGSNFTLKIRSTKLEDSAMYFCASRIDNYGYTFGSGTRLTVV.

The rearrangement links TRBV4-1 to TRBJ1-2, with 7 bases aligning to TRBD1. This CDR3 contains 15 residues. The V gene's germline CDR1 is MGHRA and CDR2 YSYEKL. Germline trimming cut 3 bases from V and 4 bases from J; bases unmatched to any gene: 8. The CDR3 loop is CASSQQPGQFYGYTF. The CDR3 DNA reads as TGCGCCAGCAGCCAGCAACCGGGACAGTTCTATGGCTACACCTTC.

This chain's CDR3 is CASSFNRGRETQYF. The CDR3 DNA reads TGTGCCAGCAGCTTTAACAGGGGGCGCGAGACCCAGTACTTC. This chain connects TRBV7-9 to TRBJ2-5; TRBD1 aligns across 9 bases. Looked up from germline, CDR1 is SEHNR and CDR2 is FQNEAQ (reference sequence). V was pared by 3 bases and J by 5 bases, with 4 bases of the junction left unmatched. The CDR3 has 14 amino acids.

The rearrangement links TRBV7-8 to TRBJ1-1, with D uncertain. Germline V gene lookup returns CDR1 SGHVS and CDR2 FQNEAQ. The length of the CDR3 is 14 residues. Deletions cut 0 bases from V and 10 bases from J, with 15 bases between. CDR3 in amino acids: CASSLATEPSGAFF. Written as DNA, the CDR3 is TGTGCCAGCAGCTTAGCGACGGAACCATCGGGAGCTTTCTTT. The full variable domain, its missing parts supplied by reference TRBV7-8 and TRBJ1-1, is GAGVSQSPRYKVAKRGQDVALRCDPISGHVSLFWYQQALGQGPEFLTYFQNEAQLDKSGLPSDRFFAERPEGSVSTLKIQRTQQEDSAVYLCASSLATEPSGAFFGQGTRLTVV.

V gene TRBV18 combines with J gene TRBJ2-1; 10 bases are a match to TRBD2. CDR3 length: 15 amino acids. The germline V gene has CDR1 KGHSH and CDR2 LQKENI. Germline trimming cut 3 bases from V and 4 bases from J; bases unmatched to any gene: 3. This chain's CDR3 is CASSPLAGAYNEQFF. The CDR3 bases are TGTGCCAGCTCACCCCTAGCGGGGGCGTACAATGAGCAGTTCTTC. Supplemented by reference TRBV18 and TRBJ2-1, the full variable domain reads NAGVMQNPRHLVRRRGQEARLRCSPMKGHSHVYWYRQLPEEGLKFMVYLQKENIIDESGMPKERFSAEFPKEGPSILRIQQVVRGDSAAYFCASSPLAGAYNEQFFGPGTRLTVL.

A few counts support this clone. The chain links TRBV13 to TRBJ1-5; D unresolved. The germline V and J ends were trimmed by 5 bases and 4 bases, with 6 bases remaining between them. The germline V gene encodes CDR1 PRHDT and CDR2 FYEKMQ (reference sequence). CDR3 size: 12 residues. The CDR3 sequence is CASSRANQPQHF. In DNA, the CDR3 is TGTGCCAGCAGCCGAGCAAATCAGCCCCAGCATTTT.

V usage is TRBV6-1 and J usage is TRBJ1-5, with D perhaps TRBD1 (6 bases). V lost 6 bases to trimming and J lost 7 bases, with 16 bases between them. The CDR3 extends over 14 amino acids. Germline V gene data show CDR1 as MNHNS and CDR2 as SASEGT. The CDR3 reads CASSRGGGDQPQHF. CDR3 in DNA: TGTGCCAGCAGCCGGGGGGGCGGGGACCAGCCCCAGCATTTT.

The gene calls are TRBV27 and TRBJ1-2, with TRBD1 as a possible D gene (5 bases). Germline CDR1 is MNHEY and CDR2 is SMNVEV (reference sequence). This CDR3 region has 14 residues. V was pared by 3 bases and J by 1 base, with 9 bases between. The CDR3 bases are TGTGCCAGCAGTTTTAGACAGAATAACTATGGCTACACCTTC. Translated, it gives CASSFRQNNYGYTF.

This chain joins TRBV10-3 and TRBJ2-1, with D possibly TRBD2 on 6 matching bases. Germline V gene lookup returns CDR1 ENHRY and CDR2 SYGVKD. Trimming removed 0 bases at V and 7 bases at J, with 16 bases between. The CDR3 runs to 16 residues. Written as DNA, the CDR3 is TGTGCCATCAGTGAGTCGGGCGGAGGGAGGAGGAATGAGCAGTTCTTC. As protein: CAISESGGGRRNEQFF.

V is TRBV19 and J is TRBJ1-2, with 10 positions matching TRBD1. The CDR3 contains 14 residues. The germline V gene encodes CDR1 LNHDA and CDR2 SQIVND (reference sequence). V lost 7 bases, J lost 7 bases, and 9 bases stayed unmatched. As DNA, the CDR3 is TGTGCCAGTAAGGCCGGGACAGGGGTGGCTGGCTACACCTTC. Its translation: CASKAGTGVAGYTF.

This chain joins TRBV27 and TRBJ1-5; the match to TRBD1 covers 7 bases. The CDR3 extends over 15 amino acids. J gave up 0 bases and V 6 bases, and 5 bases lay outside the gene matches. Germline CDR1 is MNHEY and CDR2 is SMNVEV (reference sequence). As DNA, the CDR3 is TGTGCCAGCAGCTGGGACAGATATAGCAATCAGCCCCAGCATTTT. This encodes CASSWDRYSNQPQHF.

CDR3 residues: CASSPLAGLGGEQYF. The CDR3 bases are TGTGCCAGCAGCCCCCTGGCGGGACTAGGGGGCGAGCAGTACTTC. The chain combines TRBV6-6 with TRBJ2-7, with 8 nucleotides matching TRBD2. CDR1 is MNHNY, CDR2 SVGAGI, per germline (reference sequence). V was clipped by 6 bases and J by 6 bases; unmatched bases: 13. The CDR3 runs to 15 residues.

V and J are TRBV15 and TRBJ1-1; weak D call: TRBD1 (6 bases). Trimming took off 6 bases at V and 0 bases at J, with 8 bases between the two ends. The length of the CDR3 is 13 residues. Germline CDR1 LNHNV, CDR2 YYDKDF (reference sequence). CDR3 sequence reads: CATSGQLNTEAFF. In DNA, the CDR3 is TGTGCCACCAGTGGACAGCTGAACACTGAAGCTTTCTTT.

The chain joins TRBV18 to TRBJ1-2; TRBD1 agrees at 8 bases. In germline, CDR1 is KGHSH, CDR2 LQKENI. This CDR3 spans 14 amino acids. J lost 0 bases, V lost 6 bases, and 3 bases had no gene match. In DNA form, the CDR3 reads TGTGCCAGCTCCGCGGACAGGGCTAACTATGGCTACACCTTC. It is translated as CASSADRANYGYTF.

The chain couples TRBV4-1 to TRBJ1-2; D perhaps matches TRBD1 (5 bases). Germline CDR1 reads MGHRA; CDR2 reads YSYEKL. Trimming pared 4 bases from V and 2 bases from J, leaving 8 bases between. The CDR3 covers 13 residues. The CDR3 bases are TGCGCCAGCAGCCGCCGACAGAACTATGGCTACACCTTC. Translated, it gives CASSRRQNYGYTF.

The genes are TRBV19 and TRBJ2-3; no clear D. The CDR3 runs 13 residues. The V end was cut by 8 bases, the J end by 0 bases, with 9 bases between. Germline V lookup: CDR1 LNHDA, CDR2 SQIVND (reference sequence). This chain's CDR3 is CASLGLSTDTQYF. In nucleotides, the CDR3 is TGTGCCAGTCTGGGCCTTAGCACAGATACGCAGTATTTT.

The V call is TRBV5-5, the J call TRBJ1-2; D is unclear. CDR3 length equals 13 residues. Germline assignment: CDR1 SGHKS and CDR2 YYEKEE (reference sequence). The V gene lost 0 bases and the J gene lost 6 bases, with 9 bases spanning the gap. As DNA, the CDR3 is TGTGCCAGCAGCTTGGCAGGTGGTGATGGCTACACCTTC. Its translation: CASSLAGGDGYTF. Full variable domain (missing parts from reference TRBV5-5 and TRBJ1-2): DAGVTQSPTHLIKTRGQQVTLRCSPISGHKSVSWYQQVLGQGPQFIFQYYEKEERGRGNFPDRFSARQFPNYSSELNVNALLLGDSALYLCASSLAGGDGYTFGSGTRLTVV.

The chain joins TRBV5-4 to TRBJ2-1; possible D gene TRBD2, 5 bases. CDR1 is SGHNT and CDR2 is YYREEE in the germline V gene (reference sequence). V was shortened by 4 bases and J by 6 bases, with 17 bases between the two germline ends. The CDR3 runs 15 residues. The DNA of the CDR3 is TGTGCCAGCAGCGCATACTACCGGGGAGTCAATGAGCAGTTCTTC. Amino acids: CASSAYYRGVNEQFF.

This clone has just one count. V is TRBV18 and J is TRBJ2-6, with 7 bases fitting TRBD2. The germline gives CDR1 KGHSH, CDR2 LQKENI. CDR3 size: 18 residues. V lost 4 bases and J lost 0; bases outside the gene matches: 9. The CDR3 is CASSREGRRPSGANVLTF. The DNA of the CDR3 is TGTGCCAGCTCACGGGAGGGTAGGCGGCCCTCTGGGGCCAACGTCCTGACTTTC.

The CDR3 protein is CASSFGQDTDTQYF. The CDR3 DNA follows: TGTGCCAGCAGCTTCGGCCAGGACACAGATACGCAGTATTTT. The chain carries TRBV7-9 and TRBJ2-3; D uncertain. CDR1 is SEHNR, CDR2 FQNEAQ, per germline (reference sequence). V was cut by 3 bases and J by 2 bases, with 9 bases left in between. There are 14 residues in the CDR3.

The CDR3 bases are TGCGCCAGCAGCCCACAGGGGAGCTCCTACAATGAGCAGTTCTTC. It specifies CASSPQGSSYNEQFF. This sequence joins TRBV4-1 and TRBJ2-1; 7 bases line up with TRBD1. The germline V gene has CDR1 MGHRA and CDR2 YSYEKL. CDR3 length equals 15 residues. Germline trimming cut 4 bases from V and 0 bases from J; bases unmatched to any gene: 3.

This chain joins TRBV18 and TRBJ2-7; D is undetermined. V was trimmed by 3 bases and J by 7 bases, leaving 7 bases between them. Germline CDR1 is KGHSH and CDR2 is LQKENI. The CDR3 contains 11 residues. CDR3 nucleotide sequence: TGTGCCAGCTCACCCTCCCAGGAGCAGTACTTC. The encoded protein is CASSPSQEQYF.

The J gene is TRBJ2-5, the V gene TRBV2; TRBD2 aligns across 13 bases. The length of the CDR3 is 16 residues. The germline V gene has CDR1 SNHLY and CDR2 FYNNEI. J gave up 7 bases and V 2 bases, and 7 bases lay outside the gene matches. The CDR3 DNA reads as TGTGCCAGCAGTGAAAGAGGGACTAGCGGGGCCGGGACCCAGTACTTC. Its protein product is CASSERGTSGAGTQYF.

This clone was recorded a few times. The chain is built from TRBV6-6 and TRBJ2-2; maybe TRBD2 (6 bases). The CDR3 is 13 amino acids. The V end lost 8 bases, the J end lost 7 bases, and 14 bases lay between the germline ends. The germline gives CDR1 MNHNY, CDR2 SVGAGI (reference sequence). CDR3 sequence reads: CASRRGEVGELFF. The DNA for the CDR3 is TGTGCCAGCCGGCGAGGGGAGGTCGGGGAGCTGTTTTTT.